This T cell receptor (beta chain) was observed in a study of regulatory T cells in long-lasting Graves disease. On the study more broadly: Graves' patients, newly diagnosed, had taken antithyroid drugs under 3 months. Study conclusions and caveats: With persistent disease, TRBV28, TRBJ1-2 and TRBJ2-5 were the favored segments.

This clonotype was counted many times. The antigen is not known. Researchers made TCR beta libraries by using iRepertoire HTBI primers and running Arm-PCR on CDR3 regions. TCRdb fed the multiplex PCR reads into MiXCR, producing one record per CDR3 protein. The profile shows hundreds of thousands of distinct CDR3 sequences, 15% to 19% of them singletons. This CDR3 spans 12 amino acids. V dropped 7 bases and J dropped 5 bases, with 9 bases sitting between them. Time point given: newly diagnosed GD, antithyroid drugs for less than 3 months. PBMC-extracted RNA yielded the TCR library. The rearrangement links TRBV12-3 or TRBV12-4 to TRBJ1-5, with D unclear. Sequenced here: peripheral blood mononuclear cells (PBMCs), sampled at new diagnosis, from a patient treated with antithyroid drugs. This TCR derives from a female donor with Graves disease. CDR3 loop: CASTIPYQPQHF. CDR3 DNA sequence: TGTGCCAGCACCATTCCTTATCAGCCCCAGCATTTT.